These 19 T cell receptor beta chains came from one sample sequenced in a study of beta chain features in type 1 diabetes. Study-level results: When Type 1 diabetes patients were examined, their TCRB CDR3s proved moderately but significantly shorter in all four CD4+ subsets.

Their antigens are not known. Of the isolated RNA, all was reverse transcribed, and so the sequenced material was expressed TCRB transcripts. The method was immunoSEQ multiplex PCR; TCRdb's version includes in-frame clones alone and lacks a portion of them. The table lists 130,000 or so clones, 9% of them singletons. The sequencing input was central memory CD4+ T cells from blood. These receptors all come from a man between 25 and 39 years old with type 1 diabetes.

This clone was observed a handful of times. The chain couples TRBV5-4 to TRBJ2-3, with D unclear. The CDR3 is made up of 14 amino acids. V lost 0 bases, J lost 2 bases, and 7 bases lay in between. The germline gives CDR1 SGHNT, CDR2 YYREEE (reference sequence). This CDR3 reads CASSLGGVTDTQYF. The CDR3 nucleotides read TGTGCCAGCAGCTTGGGCGGCGTCACAGATACGCAGTATTTT.

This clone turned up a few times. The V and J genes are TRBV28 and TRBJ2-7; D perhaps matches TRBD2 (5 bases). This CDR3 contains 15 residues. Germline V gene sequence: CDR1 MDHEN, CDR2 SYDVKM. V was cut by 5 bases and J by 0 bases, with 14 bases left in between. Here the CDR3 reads CASSPGVVSSYEQYF. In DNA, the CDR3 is TGTGCCAGCAGTCCCGGGGTGGTAAGCTCCTACGAGCAGTACTTC.

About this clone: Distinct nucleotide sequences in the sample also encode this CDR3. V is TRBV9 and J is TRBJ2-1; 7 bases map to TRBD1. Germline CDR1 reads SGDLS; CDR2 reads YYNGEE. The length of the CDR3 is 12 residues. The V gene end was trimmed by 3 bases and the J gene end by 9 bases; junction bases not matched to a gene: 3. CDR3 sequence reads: CASSASGGEQFF. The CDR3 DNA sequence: TGTGCCAGCAGCGCTTCAGGGGGTGAGCAGTTCTTC. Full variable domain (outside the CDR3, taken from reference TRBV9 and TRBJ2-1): DSGVTQTPKHLITATGQRVTLRCSPRSGDLSVYWYQQSLDQGLQFLIQYYNGEERAKGNILERFSAQQFPDLHSELNLSSLELGDSALYFCASSASGGEQFFGPGTRLTVL.

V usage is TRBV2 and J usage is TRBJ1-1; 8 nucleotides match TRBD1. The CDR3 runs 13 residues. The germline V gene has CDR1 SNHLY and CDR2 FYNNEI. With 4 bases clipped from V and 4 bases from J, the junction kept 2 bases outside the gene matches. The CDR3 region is CASSGTGFTEAFF. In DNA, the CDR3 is TGTGCCAGCAGTGGGACAGGGTTCACTGAAGCTTTCTTT.

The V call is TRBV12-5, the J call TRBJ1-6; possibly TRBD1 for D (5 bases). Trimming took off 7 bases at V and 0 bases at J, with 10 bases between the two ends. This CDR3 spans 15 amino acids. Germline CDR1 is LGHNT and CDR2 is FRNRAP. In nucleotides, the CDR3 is TGTGCTAGTGCCGCGGGGGGCTCCTATAATTCACCCCTCCACTTT. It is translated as CASAAGGSYNSPLHF.

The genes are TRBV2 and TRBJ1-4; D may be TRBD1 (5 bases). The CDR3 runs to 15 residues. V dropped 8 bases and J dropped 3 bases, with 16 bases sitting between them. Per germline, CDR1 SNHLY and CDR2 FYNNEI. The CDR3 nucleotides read TGTGCCAGCGGTCAGGGCCCGCAAGCTAATGAAAAACTGTTTTTT. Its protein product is CASGQGPQANEKLFF.

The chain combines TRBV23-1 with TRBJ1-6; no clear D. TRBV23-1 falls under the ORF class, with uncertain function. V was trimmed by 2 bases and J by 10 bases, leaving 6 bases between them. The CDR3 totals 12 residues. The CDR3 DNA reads TGCGCCAGCAGTCAAGAGGGATCACCCCTCCACTTT. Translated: CASSQEGSPLHF.

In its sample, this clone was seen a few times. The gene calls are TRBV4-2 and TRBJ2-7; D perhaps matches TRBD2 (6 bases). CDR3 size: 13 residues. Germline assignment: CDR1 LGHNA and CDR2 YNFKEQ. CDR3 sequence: CAISAGPSYEQYF. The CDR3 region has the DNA TGTGCTATAAGCGCGGGGCCGAGCTACGAGCAGTACTTC.

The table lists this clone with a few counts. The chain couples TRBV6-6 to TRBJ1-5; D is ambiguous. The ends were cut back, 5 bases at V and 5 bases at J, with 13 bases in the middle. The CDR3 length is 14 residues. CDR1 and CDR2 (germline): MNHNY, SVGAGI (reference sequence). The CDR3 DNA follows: TGTGCCAGCAGTCCCCTTGGGAGCGATCAGCCCCAGCATTTT. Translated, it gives CASSPLGSDQPQHF.

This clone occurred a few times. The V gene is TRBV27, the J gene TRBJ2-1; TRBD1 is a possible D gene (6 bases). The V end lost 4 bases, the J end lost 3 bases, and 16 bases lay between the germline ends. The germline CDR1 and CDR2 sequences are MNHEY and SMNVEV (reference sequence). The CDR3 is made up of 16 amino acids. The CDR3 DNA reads TGTGCCAGCAGTTCGATCCTCAGGGGTGGCTACAATGAGCAGTTCTTC. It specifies CASSSILRGGYNEQFF.

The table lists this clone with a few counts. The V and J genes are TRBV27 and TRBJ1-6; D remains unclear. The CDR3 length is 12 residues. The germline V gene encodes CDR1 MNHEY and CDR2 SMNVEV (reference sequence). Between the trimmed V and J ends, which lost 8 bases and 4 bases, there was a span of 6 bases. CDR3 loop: CASAVYNSPLHF. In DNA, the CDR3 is TGTGCCAGCGCGGTGTATAATTCACCCCTCCACTTT.

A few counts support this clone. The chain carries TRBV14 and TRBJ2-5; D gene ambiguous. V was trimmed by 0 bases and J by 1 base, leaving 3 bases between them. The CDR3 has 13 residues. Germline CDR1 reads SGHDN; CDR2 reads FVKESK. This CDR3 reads CASSQERQETQYF. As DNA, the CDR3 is TGTGCCAGCAGCCAAGAGCGCCAAGAGACCCAGTACTTC.

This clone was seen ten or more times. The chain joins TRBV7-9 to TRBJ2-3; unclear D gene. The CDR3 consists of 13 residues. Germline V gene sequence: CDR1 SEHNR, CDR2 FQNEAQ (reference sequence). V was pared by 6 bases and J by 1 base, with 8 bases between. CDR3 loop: CASSAGGTDTQYF. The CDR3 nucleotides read TGTGCCAGCAGTGCAGGTGGCACAGATACGCAGTATTTT.

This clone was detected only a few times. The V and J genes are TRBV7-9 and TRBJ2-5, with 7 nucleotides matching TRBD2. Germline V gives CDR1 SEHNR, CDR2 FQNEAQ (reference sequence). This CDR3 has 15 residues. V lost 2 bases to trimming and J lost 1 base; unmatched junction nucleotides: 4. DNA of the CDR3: TGTGCCAGCAGCTTACTCAGCGGGGCCCAAGAGACCCAGTACTTC. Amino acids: CASSLLSGAQETQYF. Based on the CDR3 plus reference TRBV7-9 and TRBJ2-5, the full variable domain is DTGVSQNPRHKITKRGQNVTFRCDPISEHNRLYWYRQTLGQGPEFLTYFQNEAQLEKSRLLSDRFSAERPKGSFSTLEIQRTEQGDSAMYLCASSLLSGAQETQYFGPGTRLLVL.

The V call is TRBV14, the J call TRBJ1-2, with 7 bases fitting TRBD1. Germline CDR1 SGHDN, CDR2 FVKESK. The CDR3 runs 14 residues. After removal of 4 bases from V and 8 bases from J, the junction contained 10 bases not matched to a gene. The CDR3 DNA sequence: TGTGCCAGCAGCCCCTACGACAGGGCATACGGCTACACCTTC. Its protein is CASSPYDRAYGYTF.

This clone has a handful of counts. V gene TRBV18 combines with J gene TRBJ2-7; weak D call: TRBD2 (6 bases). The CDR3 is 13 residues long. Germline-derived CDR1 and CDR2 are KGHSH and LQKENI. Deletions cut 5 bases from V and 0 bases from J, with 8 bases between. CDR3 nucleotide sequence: TGTGCCAGCTCAGGCGGGAACTCCTACGAGCAGTACTTC. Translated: CASSGGNSYEQYF.

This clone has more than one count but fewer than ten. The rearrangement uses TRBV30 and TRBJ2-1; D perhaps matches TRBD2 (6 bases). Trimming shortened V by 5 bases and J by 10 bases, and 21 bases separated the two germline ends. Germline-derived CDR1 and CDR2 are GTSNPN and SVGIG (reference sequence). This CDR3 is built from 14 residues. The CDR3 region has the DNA TGTGCCTGGGGTCGGGGCGGGGCGGCCAAGGAGCAGTTCTTC. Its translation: CAWGRGGAAKEQFF.

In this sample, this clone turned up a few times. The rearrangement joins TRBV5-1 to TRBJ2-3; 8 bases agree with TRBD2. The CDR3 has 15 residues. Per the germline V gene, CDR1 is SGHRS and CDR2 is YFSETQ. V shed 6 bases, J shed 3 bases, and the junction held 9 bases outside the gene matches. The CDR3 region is CASTPIERGTDTQYF. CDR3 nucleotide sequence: TGCGCCAGCACTCCCATAGAGCGGGGGACAGATACGCAGTATTTT.

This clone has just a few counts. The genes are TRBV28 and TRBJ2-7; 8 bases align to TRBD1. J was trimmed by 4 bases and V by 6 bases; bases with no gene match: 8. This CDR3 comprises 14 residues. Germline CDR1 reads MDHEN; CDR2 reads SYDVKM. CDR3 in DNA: TGTGCCAGCAGCCCACCGGACAGGGTATACGAGCAGTACTTC. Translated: CASSPPDRVYEQYF.